Included here is one T cell receptor beta chain sequence, with context. This clonotype was counted only a few times. There is no known antigen for this receptor. No qualities accompany the bases; no much larger clone lies one base away. V loses 7 bases, J loses 5 bases, and the germline ends lie 11 bases apart. The CDR3 starts with the cysteine, ends with the phenylalanine, and has 12 residues. This entry keeps only the CDR3 DNA: 36 bases, framed from base 1. The germline V gene sets CDR1 to MGHDK and CDR2 to SYGVNS. These data come from a study of T-cell reconstitution after alpha-beta-depleted transplantation in children (dated by TCRdb to 2015 to 2016). A note on the overall study: The study quantitatively tracked T-cell immune reconstitution after TCRalphabeta/CD19-depleted allogeneic hematopoietic cell transplantation in children using TCR repertoire profiling. What the work shows at the level of the full study, not this receptor alone: Apparently early alphabetaT-cell count recovery about two months after transplant reportedly relied on only several hundred rapidly expanded clones derived from non-depleted graft cells. The frequencies of hyperexpanded clones fell over the following months, and after one year, T-cell counts and TCRbeta diversity were mostly attributed to newly produced T cells. In some patients, the high TCRbeta diversity seen at day 60 was put down to recipient T cells and intrathymic progenitors that had survived conditioning.

What the treatment or condition label conveys for this sample: allogeneic hematopoietic cell transplantation with graft depleted of TCRalphabeta T cells and CD19 B cells. Transplant recipients were children who received TCRalphabeta/CD19-depleted allogeneic hematopoietic cell grafts. Libraries were constructed by PCR. The listed sequencing device is Illumina HiSeq 2500. Molecular barcoding was employed in the preparation of TCR libraries, with unique molecular identifiers being used to normalize TCRbeta repertoire quantification. TCRdb reprocessed the public reads (quality trimming at Q25 with fastp, clone calling with MiXCR) and kept in-frame beta chains. Identical CDR3 protein sequences are pooled into one entry, listed with their most common genes and DNA. The sample has more than 400,000 distinct CDR3 sequences on record, over 10% of them singletons. Approximately 14% of the sample goes to the ten largest clones.

Material: PBMCs, mostly from graft donor cells, obtained 180 days after TCRalphabeta/CD19-depleted stem cell transplant. The sequence links TRBV25-1 to TRBJ1-2; possibly the D gene is TRBD1, per 5 matching bases. The origin of this receptor is a female patient between 2 and 15 years old who had a stem cell transplant for aplastic anemia, so the T cells may come from the graft donor. The nucleotides are TGTGCCAGCACGGCAGGGCCATATGGCTACACCTTC. Translated, it gives CASTAGPYGYTF.